These 32 T cell receptor beta chains were sequenced from one sample in a study of technical replicates of blood from several donors. The table came from immunoSEQ multiplex PCR; TCRdb's copy has only in-frame clones and leaves some out. This sample has 45,000 to 60,000 clones; just over 85% occur once, and the top ten carry 5.5% to 6.5%. Sequencing input: PBMCs. These receptors were obtained from a human donor in good health. Some clones in this sample may be carry-over from other donors' samples.

This chain connects TRBV5-4 to TRBJ2-5, with 9 bases that match TRBD2. J was trimmed by 5 bases and V by 4 bases; bases with no gene match: 12. The CDR3 has 16 residues. The V gene's germline CDR1 is SGHNT and CDR2 YYREEE (reference sequence). The CDR3 region is CASSRRGAGGGETQYF. CDR3 nucleotides: TGTGCCAGCAGCCGCCGGGGAGCGGGGGGCGGGGAGACCCAGTACTTC.

This clone was found a few times. V gene TRBV27 combines with J gene TRBJ1-6; tentatively, D is TRBD1 (6 bases). Germline values: CDR1 MNHEY, CDR2 SMNVEV (reference sequence). Trimming took 4 bases from V and 7 from J, leaving 14 bases between them. The CDR3 consists of 15 residues. In DNA form, the CDR3 reads TGTGCCAGCAGTTCAACAGGGTTGGGAAATTCACCCCTCCACTTT. It specifies CASSSTGLGNSPLHF.

This clone was observed a single time. This chain uses TRBV28 with TRBJ1-5, with 7 bases fitting TRBD1. V was clipped by 8 bases and J by 4 bases; unmatched bases: 2. The CDR3 is made up of 12 amino acids. From germline, CDR1 is MDHEN and CDR2 SYDVKM. In nucleotides, the CDR3 is TGTGCCAGCGGGACAGCAAATCAGCCCCAGCATTTT. It is translated as CASGTANQPQHF.

The rearrangement links TRBV19 to TRBJ1-1; TRBD1 might be the D (6 bases). CDR3 size: 13 residues. Germline CDR1 LNHDA, CDR2 SQIVND (reference sequence). Trimming stripped 7 bases from V and 5 bases from J, with 14 bases between. The CDR3 reads CASTSGGRTEAFF. Written as DNA, the CDR3 is TGTGCCAGTACAAGCGGGGGCCGGACTGAAGCTTTCTTT.

V is TRBV5-4 and J is TRBJ2-5; 9 bases are shared with TRBD2. This CDR3 has 16 residues. Germline V gene sequence: CDR1 SGHNT, CDR2 YYREEE (reference sequence). V shed 1 base and J 4 bases; nucleotides not matched to a gene: 8. The CDR3 loop is CASSLLLAGSGETQYF. Here the CDR3 DNA reads TGTGCCAGCAGCTTGTTACTAGCGGGTTCGGGAGAGACCCAGTACTTC. Together with reference TRBV5-4 and TRBJ2-5, the CDR3 gives the full variable domain: ETGVTQSPTHLIKTRGQQVTLRCSSQSGHNTVSWYQQALGQGPQFIFQYYREEENGRGNFPPRFSGLQFPNYSSELNVNALELDDSALYLCASSLLLAGSGETQYFGPGTRLLVL.

The rearrangement uses TRBV5-4 and TRBJ2-3, with TRBD2 matching over 10 bases. This CDR3 is 15 amino acids long. The trim removed 0 bases at V and 7 bases at J, leaving 5 bases unmatched. Germline CDR1 SGHNT, CDR2 YYREEE (reference sequence). CDR3 bases: TGTGCCAGCAGCTTGGATAGCGGGGGGAGTAATACGCAGTATTTT. Its protein is CASSLDSGGSNTQYF.

The V gene is TRBV29-1, the J gene TRBJ1-2; 9 bases line up with TRBD1. Losses at the gene ends were 7 bases for V and 6 bases for J; bases not matched to a gene: 6. This CDR3 comprises 12 residues. Germline V gives CDR1 SQVTM, CDR2 ANQGSEA. DNA for the CDR3: TGCAGCGCCGGGGACAGGGCGGATGGCTACACCTTC. Protein product: CSAGDRADGYTF.

The rearrangement uses TRBV19 and TRBJ1-2; TRBD1 matches at 7 bases. This CDR3 is built from 15 residues. V dropped 6 bases and J dropped 3; count of bases not matched to a gene: 10. Germline CDR1 is LNHDA and CDR2 is SQIVND (reference sequence). In nucleotides, the CDR3 is TGTGCCAGTAGCACCCACGAAACAGGGGACTATGGCTACACCTTC. Translating it yields CASSTHETGDYGYTF.

The chain has TRBV6-5 and TRBJ1-1; D is unresolved. Between the trimmed V and J ends, which lost 4 bases and 1 base, there was a span of 7 bases. The CDR3 length is 13 residues. The germline gives CDR1 MNHEY, CDR2 SVGAGI. CDR3 amino acids: CASSFQSNTEAFF. CDR3 DNA sequence: TGTGCCAGCAGTTTTCAGTCGAACACTGAAGCTTTCTTT.

This chain connects TRBV5-4 to TRBJ2-7; D perhaps matches TRBD2 (6 bases). Trimming pared 4 bases from V and 2 bases from J, leaving 16 bases between. Germline V gene lookup returns CDR1 SGHNT and CDR2 YYREEE (reference sequence). This CDR3 spans 15 amino acids. CDR3 sequence: CASSPGASDTYEQYF. In DNA, the CDR3 is TGTGCCAGCAGCCCTGGGGCTAGCGATACCTACGAGCAGTACTTC.

CDR3 region: CASSPRWGRGTDTQYF. Here the CDR3 DNA reads TGTGCCAGCAGCCCGCGATGGGGCCGGGGCACAGATACGCAGTATTTT. The chain is built from TRBV5-8 and TRBJ2-3; D perhaps matches TRBD1 (5 bases). V was cut by 4 bases and J by 1 base, with 16 bases left in between. Germline V gives CDR1 SGHTS, CDR2 YDEGEE. The length of the CDR3 is 16 residues.

J is TRBJ2-7 and V is TRBV19; 10 bases align to TRBD2. Germline lookup yields CDR1 LNHDA and CDR2 SQIVND (reference sequence). V shed 6 bases and J 3 bases; nucleotides not matched to a gene: 5. The CDR3 extends over 14 amino acids. In nucleotides, the CDR3 is TGTGCCAGTAGCCCAACTAGCGGGAACTACGAGCAGTACTTC. Its translation is CASSPTSGNYEQYF.

The rearrangement uses TRBV5-1 and TRBJ2-2, with 8 bases identical to TRBD1. Germline V gene lookup returns CDR1 SGHRS and CDR2 YFSETQ. The J segment lost 1 base and the V segment lost 5 bases, leaving 1 base of the junction unmatched. The CDR3 runs to 14 residues. CDR3 sequence reads: CASRGTGNTGELFF. Written as DNA, the CDR3 is TGCGCCAGCAGGGGGACAGGGAACACCGGGGAGCTGTTTTTT.

This rearrangement joins TRBV7-9 to TRBJ2-7, with TRBD1 as a possible D gene (6 bases). Trimming stripped 4 bases from V and 2 bases from J, with 12 bases between. Per germline, CDR1 SEHNR and CDR2 FQNEAQ (reference sequence). CDR3 size: 14 residues. As DNA, the CDR3 is TGTGCCAGCAGCTCGTCGACAGGAGCCTACGAGCAGTACTTC. It codes for CASSSSTGAYEQYF.

The CDR3 DNA sequence: TGTGCCAGCAGCTCGGGCGGGAGGTACGAGCAGTACTTC. It translates to CASSSGGRYEQYF. The rearrangement joins TRBV7-2 to TRBJ2-7; the match to TRBD2 covers 8 bases. Trimming took 4 bases from V and 4 from J; bases not matched to a gene: 3. The CDR3 totals 13 residues. Germline values: CDR1 SGHTA, CDR2 FQGNSA. The full variable domain, completed using reference TRBV7-2 and TRBJ2-7, is GAGVSQSPSNKVTEKGKDVELRCDPISGHTALYWYRQSLGQGLEFLIYFQGNSAPDKSGLPSDRFSAERTGGSVSTLTIQRTQQEDSAVYLCASSSGGRYEQYFGPGTRLTVT.

The chain joins TRBV2 to TRBJ2-7; TRBD1 agrees at 8 bases. The CDR3 loop spans 13 amino acids. Germline-derived CDR1 and CDR2 are SNHLY and FYNNEI. V lost 6 bases and J lost 5; bases outside the gene matches: 6. CDR3 coding DNA: TGTGCCAGCAGCAGGGGGCTAGGAAACGAGCAGTACTTC. Translating gives CASSRGLGNEQYF.

The CDR3 DNA reads TGTGCCAGCAGCACCCAGGAGGGGCAGAGCTATGGCTACACCTTC. It codes for CASSTQEGQSYGYTF. The rearrangement uses TRBV9 and TRBJ1-2, with D tentatively TRBD1 (5 bases). The CDR3 runs to 15 residues. Germline V gene sequence: CDR1 SGDLS, CDR2 YYNGEE. V dropped 4 bases and J dropped 4 bases, with 17 bases sitting between them.

The V call is TRBV30, the J call TRBJ2-7, with D possibly TRBD1 on 6 matching bases. The V end was cut by 1 base, the J end by 1 base, with 11 bases between. The CDR3 spans 14 residues. CDR1 and CDR2 from the germline V gene are GTSNPN and SVGIG (reference sequence). CDR3 DNA: TGTGCCTGGAGTGGTACAGGGTATTCCTACGAGCAGTACTTC. Its translation is CAWSGTGYSYEQYF.

The V and J genes are TRBV7-2 and TRBJ2-3; 9 bases are a match to TRBD1. This CDR3 region has 15 residues. Germline V gene lookup returns CDR1 SGHTA and CDR2 FQGNSA. V was clipped by 4 bases and J by 1 base; unmatched bases: 3. CDR3 nucleotide sequence: TGTGCCAGCAGCTCGGACAGGGGAGGCACAGATACGCAGTATTTT. Translated, it gives CASSSDRGGTDTQYF.

The rearrangement links TRBV7-2 to TRBJ1-2; D uncertain. CDR1 and CDR2 (germline): SGHTA, FQGNSA. The length of the CDR3 is 13 residues. V lost 10 bases and J lost 4, with 16 bases in between. This CDR3 reads CAIQQVYSYGYTF. CDR3 sequence (DNA): TGTGCCATCCAACAAGTGTACAGCTATGGCTACACCTTC.

This clone was detected once. The V and J genes are TRBV6-6 and TRBJ2-7; D unresolved. Germline V gene lookup returns CDR1 MNHNY and CDR2 SVGAGI (reference sequence). This CDR3 region has 13 residues. The germline V and J ends were trimmed by 2 bases and 3 bases, with 8 bases remaining between them. CDR3 DNA: TGTGCCAGCAGTTACGGGCAGAACTACGAGCAGTACTTC. Protein product: CASSYGQNYEQYF.

The genes are TRBV6-1 and TRBJ1-3; no firm D call. CDR1 is MNHNS and CDR2 is SASEGT in the germline V gene. This CDR3 is built from 12 residues. V was pared by 6 bases and J by 4 bases, with 7 bases between. CDR3 amino acids: CASSHTGNTIYF. CDR3 sequence (DNA): TGTGCCAGCAGCCACACAGGAAACACCATATATTTT.

J is TRBJ1-6 and V is TRBV4-3; 10 bases align to TRBD1. This CDR3 is built from 16 residues. Per germline, CDR1 LGHNA and CDR2 YSLEER. V gave up 4 bases and J gave up 8 bases; unmatched junction bases: 8. The CDR3: CASSLDPGTGDSPLHF. CDR3 DNA sequence: TGCGCCAGCAGCCTCGACCCCGGGACAGGGGATTCACCCCTCCACTTT.

This chain connects TRBV5-1 to TRBJ2-7; TRBD2 aligns across 8 bases. Germline lookup yields CDR1 SGHRS and CDR2 YFSETQ. This CDR3 is 15 amino acids long. V lost 0 bases to trimming and J lost 3 bases; unmatched junction nucleotides: 5. As DNA, the CDR3 is TGCGCCAGCAGCTTGGATGCGGGAGGCGGCTACGAGCAGTACTTC. Protein: CASSLDAGGGYEQYF.

This rearrangement joins TRBV4-2 to TRBJ2-2, with D unresolved. This CDR3 is built from 17 residues. The V gene's germline CDR1 is LGHNA and CDR2 YNFKEQ. Trimming removed 0 bases at V and 7 bases at J, with 18 bases between. CDR3 protein: CASSQEIASKAIGELFF. CDR3 nucleotides: TGTGCCAGCAGCCAAGAAATTGCTAGTAAGGCGATCGGGGAGCTGTTTTTT.

This chain uses TRBV15 with TRBJ2-7; D uncertain. The CDR3 sequence is 14 residues long. Germline assignment: CDR1 LNHNV and CDR2 YYDKDF (reference sequence). Trimming removed 5 bases from V and 4 bases from J, with 15 bases in between. DNA of the CDR3: TGTGCCACCAGCTACCGCCAGATGGCTTACGAGCAGTACTTC. Translating gives CATSYRQMAYEQYF. Filled out from reference TRBV15 and TRBJ2-7, the complete variable domain reads DAMVIQNPRYQVTQFGKPVTLSCSQTLNHNVMYWYQQKSSQAPKLLFHYYDKDFNNEADTPDNFQSRRPNTSFCFLDIRSPGLGDTAMYLCATSYRQMAYEQYFGPGTRLTVT.

Only a few counts were recorded for this clone. The rearrangement joins TRBV5-1 to TRBJ2-4; D is possibly TRBD1 (5 bases). Germline lookup yields CDR1 SGHRS and CDR2 YFSETQ. Deletions cut 0 bases from V and 2 bases from J, with 12 bases between. The CDR3 loop spans 16 amino acids. This CDR3 reads CASSLEGAGSKNIQYF. CDR3 bases: TGCGCCAGCAGCTTGGAGGGCGCAGGGTCCAAAAACATTCAGTACTTC.

V usage is TRBV4-3 and J usage is TRBJ2-7; D is perhaps TRBD1 (6 bases). The CDR3 runs to 13 residues. Per the germline V gene, CDR1 is LGHNA and CDR2 is YSLEER. The V end was cut by 0 bases, the J end by 9 bases, with 12 bases between. In DNA form, the CDR3 reads TGCGCCAGCAGCCAAGACTCTGGACAGCCGCAGTACTTC. This sequence encodes CASSQDSGQPQYF.

Within the sample, this clone is large. The chain links TRBV4-1 to TRBJ1-1; TRBD1 agrees at 11 bases. V was clipped by 5 bases and J by 6 bases; unmatched bases: 5. The germline V gene encodes CDR1 MGHRA and CDR2 YSYEKL. The length of the CDR3 is 14 residues. This chain's CDR3 is CASSLGTGGAEAFF. The CDR3 bases are TGCGCCAGCAGCTTAGGGACAGGGGGTGCTGAAGCTTTCTTT.

The chain employs TRBV29-1 and TRBJ2-3; TRBD1 aligns across 10 bases. CDR1 is SQVTM and CDR2 is ANQGSEA in the germline V gene. The CDR3 has 14 residues. The ends lost 3 bases at V and 3 bases at J; junction bases unmatched: 3. The DNA for the CDR3 is TGCAGCGTTGAGGGGGACAGGGGAACAGATACGCAGTATTTT. Its translation is CSVEGDRGTDTQYF.

The genes are TRBV5-4 and TRBJ1-3; D is unresolved. The V end lost 0 bases, the J end lost 4 bases, and 5 bases lay between the germline ends. Per the germline V gene, CDR1 is SGHNT and CDR2 is YYREEE (reference sequence). The CDR3 extends over 13 amino acids. The CDR3, as DNA: TGTGCCAGCAGCTTGGGGGCGGGAAACACCATATATTTT. Encoded protein: CASSLGAGNTIYF.

The CDR3: CAVTSSGPGSYEQYF. In nucleotides, the CDR3 is TGTGCCGTAACTTCCTCCGGCCCCGGGTCCTACGAGCAGTACTTC. The rearrangement joins TRBV11-2 to TRBJ2-7; D is ambiguous. The CDR3 has 15 amino acids. The V end lost 11 bases, the J end lost 1 base, and 21 bases lay between the germline ends. Germline V lookup: CDR1 SGHAT, CDR2 FQNNGV.